The present entry profiles one T cell receptor (beta chain) with its context. The data belong to a study of tumor-infiltrating lymphocytes in primary liver carcinoma. The template, about 500 ng total RNA, yielded TCR beta cDNA made with a constant-region primer. Slightly modified ARM-PCR served as the procedure for the TCR beta libraries. These libraries came from three rounds of nested multiplex PCR. The first two PCR rounds used TRBV1-TRBV30 primers with a Cbeta primer, 10 cycles each. MiXCR, applied by TCRdb to the multiplex PCR reads, yields one record per CDR3 protein. Of 250,000 to 400,000 distinct CDR3 sequences listed, roughly 60% are singletons. The CDR3 has 21 amino acids. Germline V lookup: CDR1 LGHNA, CDR2 YSLEER. V dropped 1 base and J dropped 0 bases, with 25 bases sitting between them. Alongside blood RNA obtained from unsorted whole blood, germline DNA was also extracted.

J is TRBJ2-4 and V is TRBV4-3; a weak D match, TRBD2 (6 bases). The TCR sequence derives from a man aged 40-50 years with primary liver carcinoma and hepatitis B virus infection. Sequencing was performed on peripheral blood. Here the CDR3 DNA reads TGCGCCAGCAGCCAAGGAGCCTCATCGGGGAGGCTCCCCCTAGCCAAAAACATTCAGTACTTC. Amino acids: CASSQGASSGRLPLAKNIQYF.